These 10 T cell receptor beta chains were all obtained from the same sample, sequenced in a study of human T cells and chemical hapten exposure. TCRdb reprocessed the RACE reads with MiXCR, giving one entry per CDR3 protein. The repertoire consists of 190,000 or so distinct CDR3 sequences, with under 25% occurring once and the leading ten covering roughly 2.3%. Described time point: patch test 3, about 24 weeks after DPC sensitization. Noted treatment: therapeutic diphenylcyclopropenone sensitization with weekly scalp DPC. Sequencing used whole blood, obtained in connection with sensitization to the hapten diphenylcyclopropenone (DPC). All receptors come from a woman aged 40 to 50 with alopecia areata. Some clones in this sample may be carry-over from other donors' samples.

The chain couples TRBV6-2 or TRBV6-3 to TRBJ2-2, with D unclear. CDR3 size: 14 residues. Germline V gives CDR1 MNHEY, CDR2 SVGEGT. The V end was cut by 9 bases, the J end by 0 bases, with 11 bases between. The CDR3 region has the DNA TGTGCCAGGTCCGCAGACGCGAACACCGGGGAGCTGTTTTTT. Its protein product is CARSADANTGELFF.

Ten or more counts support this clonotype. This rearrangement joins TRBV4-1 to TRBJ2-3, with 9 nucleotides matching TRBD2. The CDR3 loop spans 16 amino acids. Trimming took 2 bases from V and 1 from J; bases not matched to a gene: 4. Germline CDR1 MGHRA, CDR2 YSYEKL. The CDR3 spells CASSQSVAGGTDTQYF. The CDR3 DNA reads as TGCGCCAGCAGCCAATCGGTAGCGGGGGGCACAGATACGCAGTATTTT.

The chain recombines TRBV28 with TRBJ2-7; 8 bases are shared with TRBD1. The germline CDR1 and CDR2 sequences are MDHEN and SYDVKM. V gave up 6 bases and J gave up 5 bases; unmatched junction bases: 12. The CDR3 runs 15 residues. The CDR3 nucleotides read TGTGCCAGCAGGGGTGCTGGACAGGGCCGACACGAGCAGTACTTC. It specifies CASRGAGQGRHEQYF.

CDR3 bases: TGCAGCGCCCAGCGCCTCGACAGAGACCCATCCGAGCAGTACTTC. Protein: CSAQRLDRDPSEQYF. The J gene is TRBJ2-7, the V gene TRBV29-1; maybe TRBD1 (5 bases). V was shortened by 7 bases and J by 6 bases, with 25 bases between the two germline ends. This CDR3 comprises 15 residues. Per germline, CDR1 SQVTM and CDR2 ANQGSEA.

The CDR3 nucleotides read TGTGCCATCCGTCGACTAGCGGAAACCGGGGAGCTGTTTTTT. It codes for CAIRRLAETGELFF. The V gene is TRBV10-3, the J gene TRBJ2-2; 9 nucleotides align to TRBD2. J was trimmed by 5 bases and V by 8 bases; bases with no gene match: 6. From germline, CDR1 is ENHRY and CDR2 SYGVKD. The CDR3 has 14 residues.

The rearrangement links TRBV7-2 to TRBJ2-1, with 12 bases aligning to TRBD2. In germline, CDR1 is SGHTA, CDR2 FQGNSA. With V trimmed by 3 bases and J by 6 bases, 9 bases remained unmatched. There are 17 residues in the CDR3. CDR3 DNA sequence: TGTGCCAGCAGCTTGACTTCTAGCGGGAGGGTCACCAATGAGCAGTTCTTC. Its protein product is CASSLTSSGRVTNEQFF.

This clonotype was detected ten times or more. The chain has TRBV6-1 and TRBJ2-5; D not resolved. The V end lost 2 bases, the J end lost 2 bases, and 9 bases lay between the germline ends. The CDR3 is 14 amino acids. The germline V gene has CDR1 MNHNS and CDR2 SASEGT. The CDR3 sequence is CASSEKDLQETQYF. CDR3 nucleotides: TGTGCCAGCAGTGAAAAAGATCTACAAGAGACCCAGTACTTC.

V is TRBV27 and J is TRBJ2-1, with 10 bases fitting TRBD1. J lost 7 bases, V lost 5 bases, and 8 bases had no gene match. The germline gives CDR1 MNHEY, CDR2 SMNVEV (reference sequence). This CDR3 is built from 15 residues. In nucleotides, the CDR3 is TGTGCCAGCAGTAGACCGGGACAGGGGAGGAATGAGCAGTTCTTC. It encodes CASSRPGQGRNEQFF.

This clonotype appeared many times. CDR3 DNA sequence: TGTGCCAGCATTGTCTTCATGAACACTGAAGCTTTCTTT. It specifies CASIVFMNTEAFF. The chain has TRBV2 and TRBJ1-1; no clear D gene. The V gene's germline CDR1 is SNHLY and CDR2 FYNNEI. Trimming pared 7 bases from V and 0 bases from J, leaving 9 bases between. The CDR3 is made up of 13 amino acids.

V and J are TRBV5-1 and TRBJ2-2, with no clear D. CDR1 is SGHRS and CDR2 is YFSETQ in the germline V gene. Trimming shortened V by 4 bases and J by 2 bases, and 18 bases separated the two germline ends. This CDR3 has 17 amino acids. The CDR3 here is CASSHGREALNTGELFF. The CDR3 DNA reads TGCGCCAGCAGCCACGGACGCGAGGCACTCAACACCGGGGAGCTGTTTTTT.